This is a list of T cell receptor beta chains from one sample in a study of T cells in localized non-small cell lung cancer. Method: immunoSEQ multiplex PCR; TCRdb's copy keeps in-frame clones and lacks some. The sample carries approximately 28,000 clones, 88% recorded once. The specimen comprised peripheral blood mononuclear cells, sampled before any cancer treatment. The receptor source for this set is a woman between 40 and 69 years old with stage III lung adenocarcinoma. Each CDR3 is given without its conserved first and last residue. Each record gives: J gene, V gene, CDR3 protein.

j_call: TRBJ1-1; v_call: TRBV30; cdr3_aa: ALTGLSGNTEAF
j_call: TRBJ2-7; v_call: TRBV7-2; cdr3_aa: ASSLGALREQY
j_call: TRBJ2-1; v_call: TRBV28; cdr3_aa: ASSLPLFGNEQF
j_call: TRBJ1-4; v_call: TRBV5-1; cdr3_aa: ASNTSSDEKLF
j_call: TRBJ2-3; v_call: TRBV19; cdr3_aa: ASSTTGQGGGDTQY
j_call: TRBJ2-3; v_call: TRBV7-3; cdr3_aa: ASSPGTSGFTDTQY
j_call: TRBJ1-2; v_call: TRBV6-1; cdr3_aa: ASRPIGVDYGYT
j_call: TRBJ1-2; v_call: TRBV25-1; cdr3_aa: ASSEYGQLYGYT
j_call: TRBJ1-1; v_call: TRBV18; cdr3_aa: ASSPRQTEAF
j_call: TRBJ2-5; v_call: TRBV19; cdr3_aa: ASSITGASQETQY
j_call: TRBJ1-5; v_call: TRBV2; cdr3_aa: ASSELGTGGQPQH
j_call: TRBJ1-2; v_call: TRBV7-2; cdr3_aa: ASSDTGAYGYT
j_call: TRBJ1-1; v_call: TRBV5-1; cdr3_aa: ASSGDRANTEAF
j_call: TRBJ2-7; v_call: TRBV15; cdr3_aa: ATSPRDFVYEQY
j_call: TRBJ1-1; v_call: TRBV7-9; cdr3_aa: ASSEYSAEAF
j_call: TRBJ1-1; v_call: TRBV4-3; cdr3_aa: ASSPDTGRGTEAF
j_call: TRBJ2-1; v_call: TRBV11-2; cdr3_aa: ASSLASAGAYNEQF
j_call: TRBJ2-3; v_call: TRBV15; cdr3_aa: ATSRGLAGVRGTDTQY
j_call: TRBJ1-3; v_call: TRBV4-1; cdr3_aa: ASSQWGRGSSGNTIY
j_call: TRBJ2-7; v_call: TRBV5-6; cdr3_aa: ASSEGQGVVYEQY
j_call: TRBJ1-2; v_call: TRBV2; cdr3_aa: ASKTGYT
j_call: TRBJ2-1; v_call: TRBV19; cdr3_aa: ASKWTRGVYEQF
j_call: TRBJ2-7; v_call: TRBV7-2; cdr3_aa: ASSFRGPLDEQY